The subject of this entry is one T cell receptor beta chain. Which antigen it targets is not known. Base qualities are not at hand, and no much larger clone is one base apart. This sample stems from a study of vaccination and CD4 T cells after COVID-19 (dated by TCRdb to the early 2020s). For context, the study as a whole: Convalescent patients had a positive SARS-CoV-2 result on nasal swab PCR, and of these patients, under ten had mild disease and one had severe disease. Participants received two doses of either the Pfizer-BioNTech BNT162b2 vaccine (n=8) or the Moderna mRNA-1273 vaccine (n=2). Post-vaccine blood samples were obtained a median of around 74 days after the second vaccine dose, with a range of about 14 to 250 days. As controls, cultures received a CEFX viral epitope pool (the positive control), an HIV-1 Nef peptide pool (the negative control), or no peptide at all. Overlapping spike peptide pools from SARS-CoV-2 and from the common cold coronaviruses HCoV-NL63, HCoV-OC43 and HCoV-229E were used as culture stimuli. In over 8 COVID-19 convalescent patients and 4 infection-naive healthy vaccine recipients, researchers compared the spike-specific CD4+ TCR repertoire from before mRNA vaccination with the repertoire from after. Six males and four females were included in the convalescent cohort, with two Hispanic individuals, seven Caucasians, two Asians and one multiracial person represented. Post-COVID blood samples were collected from convalescent patients a median of roughly 100 days after diagnosis, with a range of roughly 35 to 180 days. Broad study findings and their caveats: Among the post-vaccine SARS-CoV-2-reactive clones in convalescent patients, a median roughly 85% showed up only after vaccination, which suggests vaccine-specific priming. Nearly all vaccine-specific clones in convalescent patients (304 of 307) were mono-reactive for SARS-CoV-2 spike rather than cross-reactive with common cold coronaviruses. Although the median number of SARS-CoV-2-reactive clonotypes went up from fewer than 25 after infection to approximately 40 after vaccination, the increase was not significant. The number of convalescent patients in the study was relatively small, and the study did not examine early timepoints following natural infection.

Explained via the paper, the treatment or condition label denotes: roughly 10-day PBMC culture with coronavirus spike peptide pools or control peptides (ViraFEST assay). The study used the ViraFEST assay, which expanded antigen-specific T cells with peptide pools and then identified expanded clonotypes by TCR sequencing. The positive SARS-CoV-2 PCR tests of the convalescent patients were dated from March to December 2020, before the Alpha, Beta and Delta variants emerged in the United States. Fewer than 2.5 million PBMCs per well were cultured in IMDM with approximately 5% human AB serum and 9 to 10 IU/ml IL-2, plus 10 ug/ml peptide pools. On days 3 and 7, half of the culture medium was replaced with fresh IL-2-containing medium. After approximately 11 days of culture, CD4+ T cells were isolated by negative selection with the EasySep CD4+ T cell isolation kit. Ficoll-Paque Plus gradient centrifugation was used to isolate PBMCs from whole blood, and the isolated PBMCs were then either used fresh or cryopreserved at -140C. Culture conditions were generally each tested in triplicate wells.

Taken from the germline V gene, the CDR1 and CDR2 loops are SGHTA and FQGNSA. Taken from cysteine to phenylalanine, the CDR3 has 15 residues. CDR3 DNA is the only sequence kept; it has 45 bases, read in frame from the first base. The V and J ends are trimmed by 2 bases and 4 bases, leaving 13 bases between them. Libraries were built with PCR. At the Johns Hopkins FTIC core, DNA from the cultured CD4+ T cells underwent TCR sequencing with the Oncomine TCR Beta short-read assay. The QIAamp micro DNA kit was used to extract genomic DNA from the cultured CD4+ T cells. Oncomine TCR Beta libraries from cultured CD4+ T cells were pooled with unique dual indexes and sequenced on an Illumina iSeq 100. Under the source paper's analysis protocol: Non-productive sequences were removed, and CDR3s not starting with C, not ending with F or W, or shorter than 7 amino acids were discarded. Antigen-specific clonotypes were identified with the MANAFEST web application by comparing peptide-stimulated wells with reference and other culture wells. For a clone to be called positive, the clone needed an FDR below 0.05, an odds ratio above 5, and a productive frequency above 0.1% in at least two of three replicate wells. A clonotype was classed as cross-reactive if the clonotype showed significant expansion both in SARS-CoV-2 spike wells and in at least one common cold coronavirus spike condition. Using R version 3.6.1, CDR3 homology was evaluated through Levenshtein distances (stringdist) along with unrooted phylogenetic trees (ape). TCRdb reprocessed the public reads (quality trimming at Q25 with fastp, clone calling with MiXCR) and kept in-frame beta chains. Each entry merges the rows of one CDR3 protein and shows their most common DNA and genes. TCRdb's processing, not the authors', yielded these V and J calls. For this sample there are some 10,000 distinct CDR3 sequences; 67% appear just once. The top ten constitute 38% of the sample.

In this chain, TRBV7-2 is recombined with TRBJ2-3, with no confident D gene call. The source of this sequence is a human donor who had recovered from COVID-19. Material for sequencing was CD4+ T cells from blood, cultured in vitro. The DNA sequence reads TGTGCCAGCAGCTTAAGAAGAAGTGATCCAGATACGCAGTATTTT. Its translation reads: CASSLRRSDPDTQYF.